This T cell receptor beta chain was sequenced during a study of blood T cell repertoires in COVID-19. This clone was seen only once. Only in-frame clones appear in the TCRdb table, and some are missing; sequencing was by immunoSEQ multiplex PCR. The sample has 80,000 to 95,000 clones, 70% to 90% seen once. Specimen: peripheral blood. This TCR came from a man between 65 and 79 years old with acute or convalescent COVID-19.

CDR3 DNA sequence: TGCAGCGTGGGACAGGTGTTGAACACTGAAGCTTTCTTT. Translating gives CSVGQVLNTEAFF. The rearrangement joins TRBV29-1 to TRBJ1-1, with 8 bases aligning to TRBD1. This CDR3 is built from 13 residues. J gave up 0 bases and V 6 bases, and 3 bases lay outside the gene matches. Germline V gene lookup returns CDR1 SQVTM and CDR2 ANQGSEA.